The clone carrying this T cell receptor beta chain was picked up many times. Its antigen is unknown. TCRdb re-derived calls from the reads in MiXCR, one entry per CDR3 protein. The table has hundreds of thousands of distinct CDR3 sequences, approximately 31% seen once; the top ten hold about an eighth. These data come from a study of T cell repertoires in cytomegalovirus infection. With 6 bases clipped from V and 3 bases from J, the junction kept 11 bases outside the gene matches. In germline, CDR1 is MDHEN, CDR2 SYDVKM. The CDR3 extends over 16 amino acids. The sequence was collected from a human donor in good health (CMV status not recorded). Some clones in this sample may be carry-over from other donors' samples. The sequencing used cultured CD8+ T cells from PBMCs, collected from culture after CMV antigen stimulation. J is TRBJ1-2 and V is TRBV28; 9 nucleotides align to TRBD1. DNA of the CDR3: TGTGCCAGCAGCCTTCCCCGGGACAGGGATGACTATGGCTACACCTTC. Amino acids: CASSLPRDRDDYGYTF.